Listed below are T cell receptor beta chains from one sample, sequenced in a study of blood T cells in healthy people across ages. TCRdb itself ran the 5' RACE reads through MiXCR, one entry per CDR3 protein. The data contain around 280,000 distinct CDR3 sequences, 25% to 30% of them singletons. The sample taken for sequencing was blood. The source of these receptors is a woman in her 70s in good health. The CDR3 runs from the conserved cysteine through the conserved F or W. Fields, in order: V gene, D gene, clone size, J gene, CDR3 protein, CDR3 DNA. The D gene is left open where the match is weak. The size field is filled for only some rows; it gives once, few, many or a size class.

v_call: TRBV5-1
d_call: NA
clone_size: NA
j_call: TRBJ2-4
cdr3_aa: CASSLGMQGTIRYF
cdr3_nt: TGCGCCAGCAGCTTGGGTATGCAGGGCACCATTCGGTACTTC

v_call: TRBV20-1
d_call: TRBD2
clone_size: NA
j_call: TRBJ2-5
cdr3_aa: CSARETSGSLETQYF
cdr3_nt: TGCAGTGCTAGGGAGACTAGCGGGAGTTTGGAGACCCAGTACTTC

v_call: TRBV7-9
d_call: TRBD2
clone_size: many
j_call: TRBJ2-7
cdr3_aa: CASSLPSGRSHSSYEQYF
cdr3_nt: TGTGCCAGCAGCTTGCCTAGCGGGAGGTCCCACAGCTCCTACGAGCAGTACTTC

v_call: TRBV6-5
d_call: NA
clone_size: NA
j_call: TRBJ1-6
cdr3_aa: CASSYSRLPLHF
cdr3_nt: TGTGCCAGCAGTTACTCCCGGCTTCCCCTCCACTTT

v_call: TRBV28
d_call: NA
clone_size: NA
j_call: TRBJ2-7
cdr3_aa: CASSPRVGHRSLPYEQYF
cdr3_nt: TGTGCCAGCAGTCCTCGCGTAGGGCACCGAAGTTTACCCTACGAGCAGTACTTC

v_call: TRBV6-5
d_call: NA
clone_size: few
j_call: TRBJ2-1
cdr3_aa: CASRLNNEQFF
cdr3_nt: TGTGCCAGCAGACTTAACAATGAGCAGTTCTTC

v_call: TRBV9
d_call: TRBD1
clone_size: medium-sized
j_call: TRBJ2-7
cdr3_aa: CASSPQGAYEQYF
cdr3_nt: TGTGCCAGCAGCCCGCAGGGGGCCTACGAGCAGTACTTC

v_call: TRBV5-1
d_call: TRBD1
clone_size: few
j_call: TRBJ2-7
cdr3_aa: CASSTTLHRGTLPYEQYF
cdr3_nt: TGCGCCAGCAGCACGACTCTCCACAGGGGGACCCTCCCCTACGAGCAGTACTTC

v_call: TRBV7-9
d_call: NA
clone_size: few
j_call: TRBJ2-3
cdr3_aa: CASSLAGATDTQYF
cdr3_nt: TGTGCCAGCAGCTTGGCGGGGGCGACAGATACGCAGTATTTT

v_call: TRBV18
d_call: TRBD2
clone_size: once
j_call: TRBJ2-7
cdr3_aa: CAGSPLSRAGDYEQYF
cdr3_nt: TGTGCCGGCTCACCGCTTAGCAGGGCGGGAGACTACGAGCAGTACTTC

v_call: TRBV7-2
d_call: TRBD2
clone_size: many
j_call: TRBJ2-1
cdr3_aa: CASSQAGLASPGAYNEQFF
cdr3_nt: TGTGCCAGCAGCCAGGCGGGACTAGCGTCCCCAGGGGCCTACAATGAGCAGTTCTTC